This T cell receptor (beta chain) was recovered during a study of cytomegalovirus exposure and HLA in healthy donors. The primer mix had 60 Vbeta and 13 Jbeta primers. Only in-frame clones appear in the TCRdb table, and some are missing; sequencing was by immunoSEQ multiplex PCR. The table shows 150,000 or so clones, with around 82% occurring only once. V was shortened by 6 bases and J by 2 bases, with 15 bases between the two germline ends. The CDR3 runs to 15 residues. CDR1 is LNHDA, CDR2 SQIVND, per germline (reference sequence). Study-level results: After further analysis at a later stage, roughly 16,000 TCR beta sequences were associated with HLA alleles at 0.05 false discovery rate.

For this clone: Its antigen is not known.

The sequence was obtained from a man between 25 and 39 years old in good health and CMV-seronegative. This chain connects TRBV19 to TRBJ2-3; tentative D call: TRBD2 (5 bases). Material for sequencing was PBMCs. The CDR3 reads CASRSPSRDTDTQYF. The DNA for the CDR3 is TGTGCCAGTAGATCCCCTAGCCGTGACACAGATACGCAGTATTTT.